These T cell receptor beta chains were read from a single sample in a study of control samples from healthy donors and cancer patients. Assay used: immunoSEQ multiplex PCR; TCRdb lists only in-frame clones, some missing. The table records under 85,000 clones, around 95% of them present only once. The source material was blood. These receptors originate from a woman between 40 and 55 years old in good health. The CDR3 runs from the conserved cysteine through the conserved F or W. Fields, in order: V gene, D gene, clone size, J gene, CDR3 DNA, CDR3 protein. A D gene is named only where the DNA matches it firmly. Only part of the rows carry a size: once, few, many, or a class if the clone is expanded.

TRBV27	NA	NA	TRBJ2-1	TGTGCCAGCAGAACACTGGGACTCCGTGATAATGAGCAGTTCTTC	CASRTLGLRDNEQFF
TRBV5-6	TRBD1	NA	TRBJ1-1	TGTGCCAGCAGCCTGGACAGGGGTTTCTACACTGAAGCTTTCTTT	CASSLDRGFYTEAFF
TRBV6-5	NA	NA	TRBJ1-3	TGTGCCAGCAATTCGGACGGCCCCTCTGGAAACACCATATATTTT	CASNSDGPSGNTIYF
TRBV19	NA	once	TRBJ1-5	TGTGCCAGTAGTCCTACAGGGTATGGCAATCAGCCCCAGCATTTT	CASSPTGYGNQPQHF
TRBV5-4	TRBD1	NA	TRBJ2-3	TGTGCCAGCAGCGCGGGACAGGGCACAGATACGCAGTATTTT	CASSAGQGTDTQYF
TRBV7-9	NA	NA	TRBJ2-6	TGTGCCAGCAGCTTAGTAGGAGAAATCTCTGGGGCCAACGTCCTGACTTTC	CASSLVGEISGANVLTF
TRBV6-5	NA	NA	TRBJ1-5	TGTGCCAGCAGTTACCTGGGGGGTCAGCCCCAGCATTTT	CASSYLGGQPQHF
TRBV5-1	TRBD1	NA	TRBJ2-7	TGCGCCAGCAGCCCCGGGGGACAGGGGGCCGGGCAGTACTTC	CASSPGGQGAGQYF
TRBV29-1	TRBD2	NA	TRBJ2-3	TGCAGCGTTAGGCAACACCCTAGCGGGAGGGGTACAGATACGCAGTATTTT	CSVRQHPSGRGTDTQYF
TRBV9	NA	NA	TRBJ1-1	TGTGCCAGCAGCTATACGGGACTCATTTCCACTGAAGCTTTCTTT	CASSYTGLISTEAFF
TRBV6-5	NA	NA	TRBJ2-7	TGTGCCAGCACGTCAGGGCGAACCTACGAGCAGTACTTC	CASTSGRTYEQYF
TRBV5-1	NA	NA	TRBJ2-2	TGCGCCAGCAGCGGGTTCCTTGCGCCGAAAGGCGGGGAGCTGTTTTTT	CASSGFLAPKGGELFF
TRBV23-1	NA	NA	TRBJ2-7	TGCGCTCCCGGTCGAGTGGGAGGAGAGCAGTACTTC	CAPGRVGGEQYF
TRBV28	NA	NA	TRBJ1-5	TGTGCCAGCAGTTTAACTTTCCAGCCCCAGCATTTT	CASSLTFQPQHF
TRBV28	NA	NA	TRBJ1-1	TGTGCCAGCAGTTTAGGGGTGGGACTGATGAACACTGAAGCTTTCTTT	CASSLGVGLMNTEAFF
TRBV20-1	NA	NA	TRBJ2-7	TGCAGTGGAGGGCCCACCTACGAGCAGTACTTC	CSGGPTYEQYF
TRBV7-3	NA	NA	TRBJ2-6	TGTGCCAGCAGCCCACAGCTTTCCGGGGCCAACGTCCTGACTTTC	CASSPQLSGANVLTF
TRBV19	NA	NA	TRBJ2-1	TGTGCCAGTAGATCGACAGTTCATAATGAGCAGTTCTTC	CASRSTVHNEQFF
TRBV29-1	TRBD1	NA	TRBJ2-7	TGCAGCGTTGGACCCTGGACAGGGGCCCTTCTCGGCGAGCAGTACTTC	CSVGPWTGALLGEQYF
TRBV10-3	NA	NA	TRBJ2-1	TGTGCCATCAGGTTAGGGGAATCCTACAATGAGCAGTTCTTC	CAIRLGESYNEQFF
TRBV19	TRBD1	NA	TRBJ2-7	TGTGCCAGTAGTAGACAGGGGGCAGCAGCCGAGCAGTACTTC	CASSRQGAAAEQYF
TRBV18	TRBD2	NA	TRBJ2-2	TGTGCCAGCTCACGGACTAGCGGGGGCGACACCGGGGAGCTGTTTTTT	CASSRTSGGDTGELFF
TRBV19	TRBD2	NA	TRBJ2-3	TGTGCCAGTAGTATAGTAACCCCGACTAGCGGAACCACAGATACGCAGTATTTT	CASSIVTPTSGTTDTQYF
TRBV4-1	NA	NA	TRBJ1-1	TGCGCCAGCAGCCAAGATGGAGGGGGTACTGAAGCTTTCTTT	CASSQDGGGTEAFF
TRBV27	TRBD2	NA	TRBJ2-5	TGTGCCAGCAGTTTAGGTCTAGCGGGATCGGAGACCCAGTACTTC	CASSLGLAGSETQYF
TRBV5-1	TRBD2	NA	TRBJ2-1	TGCGCCAGCAGCTTGGTACCGGGGGGATACGGGAATGAGCAGTTCTTC	CASSLVPGGYGNEQFF
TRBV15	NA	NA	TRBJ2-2	TGTGCCACCAGCAGAGATTGGGGGACCACCGGGGAGCTGTTTTTT	CATSRDWGTTGELFF